The 14 T cell receptor beta chains below come from one sample, sequenced in a study of blood T cell repertoires in COVID-19. Repertoires were generated with immunoSEQ multiplex PCR, while TCRdb's copy carries only in-frame clones and drops some. The data contain approximately 140,000 clones, approximately 80% of them singletons. The sequenced sample was peripheral blood. The receptors come from a human donor with acute or convalescent COVID-19. The donor label of this sample is uncertain.

A few counts support this clone. The V call is TRBV6-5, the J call TRBJ2-1; possible D gene TRBD2, 6 bases. CDR3 length: 12 residues. Looked up from germline, CDR1 is MNHEY and CDR2 is SVGAGI. The V end lost 8 bases, the J end lost 8 bases, and 13 bases lay between the germline ends. The CDR3 nucleotides are TGTGCCAGCCGGGACTCCCTCGATGAGCAGTTCTTC. Translating gives CASRDSLDEQFF.

The chain is built from TRBV4-1 and TRBJ1-2; possibly TRBD1 for D (5 bases). V lost 1 base, J lost 3 bases, and 18 bases lay in between. Germline assignment: CDR1 MGHRA and CDR2 YSYEKL. The length of the CDR3 is 17 residues. CDR3 sequence (DNA): TGCGCCAGCAGCCAAGGGCCCTCGTACTCGACAGACTATGGCTACACCTTC. Its protein is CASSQGPSYSTDYGYTF.

This clone was picked up a small number of times. The chain is built from TRBV9 and TRBJ2-3, with 8 positions matching TRBD1. The CDR3 sequence is 16 residues long. Unmatched junction bases numbered 9, after V lost 4 bases and J lost 2 bases. CDR1 SGDLS and CDR2 YYNGEE come from the germline V gene. CDR3 bases: TGTGCCAGCAGCCGCCCAGGGGGCGGGATCACAGATACGCAGTATTTT. Its translation is CASSRPGGGITDTQYF.

This clone was detected only once. This chain uses TRBV5-4 with TRBJ1-1; TRBD1 matches at 10 bases. V dropped 7 bases and J dropped 8; count of bases not matched to a gene: 8. The germline gives CDR1 SGHNT, CDR2 YYREEE (reference sequence). The CDR3 is 13 residues long. The CDR3 spells CASRGQGFTEAFF. The DNA for the CDR3 is TGTGCCAGCCGGGGACAGGGGTTCACCGAAGCTTTCTTT.

This clone turned up a few times. The V call is TRBV27, the J call TRBJ2-1; 7 nucleotides line up with TRBD2. J was trimmed by 8 bases and V by 3 bases; bases with no gene match: 13. CDR1 is MNHEY, CDR2 SMNVEV, per germline (reference sequence). CDR3 length: 16 amino acids. DNA for the CDR3: TGTGCCAGCAGTTTGGGAGGGTACGGGAGCCAGGATGAGCAGTTCTTC. Translating it yields CASSLGGYGSQDEQFF.

The genes are TRBV9 and TRBJ2-3, with TRBD2 matching 10 bases. Germline CDR1 SGDLS, CDR2 YYNGEE. The ends lost 3 bases at V and 1 base at J; junction bases unmatched: 8. The CDR3 totals 17 residues. This chain's CDR3 is CASSASSGTSGTDTQYF. In DNA, the CDR3 is TGTGCCAGCAGCGCCAGCTCGGGGACTAGCGGCACAGATACGCAGTATTTT.

The V call is TRBV9, the J call TRBJ2-7, with D hard to call. CDR1 is SGDLS and CDR2 is YYNGEE in the germline V gene. The CDR3 extends over 13 amino acids. V gave up 0 bases and J gave up 3 bases, with 7 bases separating them. The DNA of the CDR3 is TGTGCCAGCAGCGTAGCACAGAACTACGAGCAGTACTTC. It is translated as CASSVAQNYEQYF.

V and J are TRBV10-1 and TRBJ2-3; 10 positions agree with TRBD1. Germline-derived CDR1 and CDR2 are WNHNN and SYGVQD (reference sequence). With V trimmed by 6 bases and J by 1 base, 13 bases remained unmatched. CDR3 length: 18 residues. The CDR3 DNA reads TGCGCCAGCAGCAGAAAATATTCCGGGACAGGGGGCACAGATACGCAGTATTTT. It translates to CASSRKYSGTGGTDTQYF.

This clone appeared once. V and J are TRBV5-8 and TRBJ1-6; D gene ambiguous. The V end lost 0 bases, the J end lost 0 bases, and 4 bases lay between the germline ends. This CDR3 comprises 15 residues. CDR1 SGHTS and CDR2 YDEGEE come from the germline V gene. The CDR3 protein is CASSLVYSYNSPLHF. CDR3 bases: TGTGCCAGCAGCTTGGTTTACTCCTATAATTCACCCCTCCACTTT.

The V gene is TRBV4-1, the J gene TRBJ1-2; TRBD1 agrees at 9 bases. CDR1 is MGHRA and CDR2 is YSYEKL in the germline V gene. The CDR3 sequence is 15 residues long. V dropped 8 bases and J dropped 4; count of bases not matched to a gene: 11. The DNA for the CDR3 is TGCGCCAGCCGCGGACAGGGGTCCGCCGCCTATGGCTACACCTTC. It codes for CASRGQGSAAYGYTF.

In DNA, the CDR3 is TGTGCCAGCAGCTTAAGCTCTATGAACACTGAAGCTTTCTTT. This codes for CASSLSSMNTEAFF. The J gene is TRBJ1-1, the V gene TRBV7-2, with D unclear. Germline CDR1 SGHTA, CDR2 FQGNSA. Trimming removed 2 bases at V and 0 bases at J, with 7 bases between. The CDR3 is made up of 14 amino acids.

This clone was observed a single time. The chain combines TRBV19 with TRBJ1-2, with D unresolved. CDR1 and CDR2 (germline): LNHDA, SQIVND (reference sequence). V was clipped by 5 bases and J by 8 bases, with 21 bases between them. The CDR3 is 15 residues long. CDR3 loop: CASSFGTGILSGYTF. In DNA, the CDR3 is TGTGCCAGTAGTTTCGGCACCGGGATCCTATCGGGCTACACCTTC. Full variable domain (missing parts from reference TRBV19 and TRBJ1-2): DGGITQSPKYLFRKEGQNVTLSCEQNLNHDAMYWYRQDPGQGLRLIYYSQIVNDFQKGDIAEGYSVSREKKESFPLTVTSAQKNPTAFYLCASSFGTGILSGYTFGSGTRLTVV.

This chain links TRBV6-5 with TRBJ1-1; 8 bases are shared with TRBD1. The germline V gene encodes CDR1 MNHEY and CDR2 SVGAGI. The CDR3 contains 13 residues. With V trimmed by 6 bases and J by 6 bases, 6 bases remained unmatched. The CDR3 region is CASSSDRVPEAFF. The CDR3 DNA reads TGTGCCAGCAGCTCGGACAGGGTCCCTGAAGCTTTCTTT.

The rearrangement uses TRBV5-4 and TRBJ2-5, with TRBD2 matching over 13 bases. This CDR3 has 16 residues. Germline loops: CDR1 SGHNT, CDR2 YYREEE (reference sequence). With 1 base clipped from V and 2 bases from J, the junction kept 2 bases outside the gene matches. The CDR3 protein is CASSLRLAGGQETQYF. The DNA for the CDR3 is TGTGCCAGCAGCTTGAGACTAGCGGGGGGTCAAGAGACCCAGTACTTC.